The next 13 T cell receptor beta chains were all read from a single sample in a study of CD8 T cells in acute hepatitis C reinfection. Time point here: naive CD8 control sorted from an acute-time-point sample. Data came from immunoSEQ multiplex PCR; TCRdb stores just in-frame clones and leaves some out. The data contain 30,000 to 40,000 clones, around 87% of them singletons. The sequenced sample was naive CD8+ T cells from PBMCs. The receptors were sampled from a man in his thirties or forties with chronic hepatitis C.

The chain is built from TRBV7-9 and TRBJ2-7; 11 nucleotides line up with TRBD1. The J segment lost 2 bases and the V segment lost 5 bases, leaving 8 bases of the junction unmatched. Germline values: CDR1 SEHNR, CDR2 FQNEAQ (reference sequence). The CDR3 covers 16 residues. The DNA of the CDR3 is TGTGCCAGCAGCGCCAGGGCGGGACAGGGGGCCTACGAGCAGTACTTC. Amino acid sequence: CASSARAGQGAYEQYF.

CDR3 coding DNA: TGTGCCAGCAGCGTAGCTCCGGGGGGTGCTGAGCAGTTCTTC. This sequence encodes CASSVAPGGAEQFF. The chain joins TRBV9 to TRBJ2-1; 7 nucleotides match TRBD2. The junction had 6 bases not matched to a gene; V was cut back by 0 bases and J by 9 bases. Germline V gene data show CDR1 as SGDLS and CDR2 as YYNGEE. This CDR3 comprises 14 residues.

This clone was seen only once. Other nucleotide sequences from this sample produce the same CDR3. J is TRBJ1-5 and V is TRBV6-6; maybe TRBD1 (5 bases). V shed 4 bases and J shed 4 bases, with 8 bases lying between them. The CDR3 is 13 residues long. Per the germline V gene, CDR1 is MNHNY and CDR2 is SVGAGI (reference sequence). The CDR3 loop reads CASSWDLNQPQHF. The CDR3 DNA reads TGTGCCAGCAGTTGGGACTTGAATCAGCCCCAGCATTTT.

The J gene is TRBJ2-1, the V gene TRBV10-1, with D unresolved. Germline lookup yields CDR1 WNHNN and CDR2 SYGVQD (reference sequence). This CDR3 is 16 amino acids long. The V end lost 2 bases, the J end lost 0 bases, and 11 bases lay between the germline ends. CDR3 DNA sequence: TGCGCCAGCAGTGAGATAGGCTTAAGCTCCTACAATGAGCAGTTCTTC. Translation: CASSEIGLSSYNEQFF.

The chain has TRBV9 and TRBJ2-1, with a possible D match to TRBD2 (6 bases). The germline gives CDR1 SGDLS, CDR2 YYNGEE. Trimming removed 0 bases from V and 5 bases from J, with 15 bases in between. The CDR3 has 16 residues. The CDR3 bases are TGTGCCAGCAGCGTAGGAACTAGCTGGGGCAACAATGAGCAGTTCTTC. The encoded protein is CASSVGTSWGNNEQFF.

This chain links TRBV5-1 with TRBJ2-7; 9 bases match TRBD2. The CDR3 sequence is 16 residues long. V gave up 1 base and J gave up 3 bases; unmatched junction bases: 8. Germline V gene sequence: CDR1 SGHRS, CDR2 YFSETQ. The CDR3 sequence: CASSLSVSGGVYEQYF. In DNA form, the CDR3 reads TGCGCCAGCAGCTTGTCTGTTAGCGGGGGAGTCTACGAGCAGTACTTC. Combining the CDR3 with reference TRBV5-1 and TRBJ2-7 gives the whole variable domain KAGVTQTPRYLIKTRGQQVTLSCSPISGHRSVSWYQQTPGQGLQFLFEYFSETQRNKGNFPGRFSGRQFSNSRSEMNVSTLELGDSALYLCASSLSVSGGVYEQYFGPGTRLTVT.

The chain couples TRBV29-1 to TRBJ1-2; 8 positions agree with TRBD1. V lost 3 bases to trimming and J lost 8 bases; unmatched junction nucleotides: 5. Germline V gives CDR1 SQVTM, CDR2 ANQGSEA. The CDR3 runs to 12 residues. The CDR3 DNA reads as TGCAGCGTTGAGTCCCGACAGGGGGGCTACACCTTC. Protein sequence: CSVESRQGGYTF.

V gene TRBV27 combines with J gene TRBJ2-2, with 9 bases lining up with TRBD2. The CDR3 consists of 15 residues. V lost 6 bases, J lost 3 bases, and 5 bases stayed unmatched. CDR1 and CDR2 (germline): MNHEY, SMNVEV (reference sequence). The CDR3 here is CASSAGTSYTGELFF. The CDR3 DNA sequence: TGTGCCAGCAGCGCCGGGACTAGCTACACCGGGGAGCTGTTTTTT.

CDR3 DNA sequence: TGCGCCAGCAGTGATCGCCACCATCAAGGGGACCAAGAGACCCAGTACTTC. The encoded protein is CASSDRHHQGDQETQYF. J is TRBJ2-5 and V is TRBV10-2; maybe TRBD1 (5 bases). V lost 3 bases and J lost 0, with 17 bases in between. CDR1 is WSHSY, CDR2 SAAADI, per germline. The CDR3 contains 17 residues.

CDR3 protein: CASSHIGLGGPEAFF. CDR3 coding DNA: TGTGCCAGCAGCCACATCGGCCTGGGAGGTCCTGAAGCTTTCTTT. The rearrangement links TRBV5-4 to TRBJ1-1; D is uncertain. CDR3 length: 15 amino acids. Germline V gene sequence: CDR1 SGHNT, CDR2 YYREEE (reference sequence). The V end was cut by 4 bases, the J end by 6 bases, with 19 bases between.

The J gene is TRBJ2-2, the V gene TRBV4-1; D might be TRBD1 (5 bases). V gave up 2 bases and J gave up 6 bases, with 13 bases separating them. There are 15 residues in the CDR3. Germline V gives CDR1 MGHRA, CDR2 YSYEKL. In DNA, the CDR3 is TGCGCCAGCAGCCAATTCCAGGGATTGGCCGGGGAGCTGTTTTTT. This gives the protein CASSQFQGLAGELFF.

CDR3: CASSEGPIYTF. The CDR3 coding sequence is TGTGCCAGCAGCGAGGGACCTATCTACACCTTC. The gene calls are TRBV7-9 and TRBJ1-2; a possible D gene is TRBD1 (5 bases). The CDR3 has 11 residues. The germline CDR1 and CDR2 sequences are SEHNR and FQNEAQ (reference sequence). The ends were cut back, 5 bases at V and 10 bases at J, with 11 bases in the middle.

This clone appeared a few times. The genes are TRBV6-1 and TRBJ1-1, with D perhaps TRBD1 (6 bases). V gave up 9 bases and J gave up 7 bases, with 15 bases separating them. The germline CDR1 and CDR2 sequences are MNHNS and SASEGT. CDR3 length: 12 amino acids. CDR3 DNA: TGTGCCAGTACGACAGGATACAATGAAGCTTTCTTT. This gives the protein CASTTGYNEAFF.